This TCR beta chain came from a study of identical twins. For this clonotype: Its antigen is still unknown.

Healthy Caucasian donors formed the entire cohort. Study results and caveats: Rather than following the same donors, the conclusions depended on cross-sectional statistical analysis.

Each CDR3 protein gets one entry after TCRdb re-called the 5' RACE reads with MiXCR. The data show 350,000 to 500,000 distinct CDR3 sequences, with approximately 17% seen just once and 9.5% to 15% held by the top ten. The CDR3 runs 14 residues. CDR1 and CDR2 (germline): ENHRY, SYGVKD. Trimming took 4 bases from V and 3 from J, leaving 11 bases between them. Specimen: naive T cells sorted from blood. The receptor comes from a man aged 50 or older in good health. This rearrangement joins TRBV10-3 to TRBJ2-3; D remains unclear. The CDR3 reads CAISVSEQTDTQYF. CDR3 bases: TGTGCCATCAGTGTGTCGGAGCAGACAGATACGCAGTATTTT.